This entry concerns a single T cell receptor beta chain. This sample was included in a study of blood T cell repertoires in COVID-19. Overall study context: Researchers got acute and convalescent COVID-19 samples from the United States, Italy and Spain. Sample material is recorded as cDNA or gDNA derived from T cells, B-cell-depleted T cells, or PBMCs.

It was during active infection that Seattle patients were enrolled and then longitudinally followed. The CDR3 is 15 residues long. V shed 4 bases and J 7 bases; nucleotides not matched to a gene: 7. Germline-derived CDR1 and CDR2 are SGHNT and YYREEE (reference sequence). Original processing methods: Using reference gene primer amplification, nucleated cell counts were estimated. Sequencing used immunoSEQ multiplex PCR; TCRdb keeps in-frame clones, though not all of them. The V and J calls and clone size are taken from that table; D and trimming were inferred from the DNA. The table shows more than 200,000 clones, with about 81% occurring only once.

This receptor was obtained from a woman older than 75 with COVID-19, enrolled during active disease. Sequences were obtained from peripheral blood. The rearrangement joins TRBV5-4 to TRBJ2-1, with TRBD1 matching 11 bases. The CDR3 DNA reads as TGTGCCAGCAGCCCTGGGACAGGGGGGGGTAATGAGCAGTTCTTC. This sequence encodes CASSPGTGGGNEQFF.